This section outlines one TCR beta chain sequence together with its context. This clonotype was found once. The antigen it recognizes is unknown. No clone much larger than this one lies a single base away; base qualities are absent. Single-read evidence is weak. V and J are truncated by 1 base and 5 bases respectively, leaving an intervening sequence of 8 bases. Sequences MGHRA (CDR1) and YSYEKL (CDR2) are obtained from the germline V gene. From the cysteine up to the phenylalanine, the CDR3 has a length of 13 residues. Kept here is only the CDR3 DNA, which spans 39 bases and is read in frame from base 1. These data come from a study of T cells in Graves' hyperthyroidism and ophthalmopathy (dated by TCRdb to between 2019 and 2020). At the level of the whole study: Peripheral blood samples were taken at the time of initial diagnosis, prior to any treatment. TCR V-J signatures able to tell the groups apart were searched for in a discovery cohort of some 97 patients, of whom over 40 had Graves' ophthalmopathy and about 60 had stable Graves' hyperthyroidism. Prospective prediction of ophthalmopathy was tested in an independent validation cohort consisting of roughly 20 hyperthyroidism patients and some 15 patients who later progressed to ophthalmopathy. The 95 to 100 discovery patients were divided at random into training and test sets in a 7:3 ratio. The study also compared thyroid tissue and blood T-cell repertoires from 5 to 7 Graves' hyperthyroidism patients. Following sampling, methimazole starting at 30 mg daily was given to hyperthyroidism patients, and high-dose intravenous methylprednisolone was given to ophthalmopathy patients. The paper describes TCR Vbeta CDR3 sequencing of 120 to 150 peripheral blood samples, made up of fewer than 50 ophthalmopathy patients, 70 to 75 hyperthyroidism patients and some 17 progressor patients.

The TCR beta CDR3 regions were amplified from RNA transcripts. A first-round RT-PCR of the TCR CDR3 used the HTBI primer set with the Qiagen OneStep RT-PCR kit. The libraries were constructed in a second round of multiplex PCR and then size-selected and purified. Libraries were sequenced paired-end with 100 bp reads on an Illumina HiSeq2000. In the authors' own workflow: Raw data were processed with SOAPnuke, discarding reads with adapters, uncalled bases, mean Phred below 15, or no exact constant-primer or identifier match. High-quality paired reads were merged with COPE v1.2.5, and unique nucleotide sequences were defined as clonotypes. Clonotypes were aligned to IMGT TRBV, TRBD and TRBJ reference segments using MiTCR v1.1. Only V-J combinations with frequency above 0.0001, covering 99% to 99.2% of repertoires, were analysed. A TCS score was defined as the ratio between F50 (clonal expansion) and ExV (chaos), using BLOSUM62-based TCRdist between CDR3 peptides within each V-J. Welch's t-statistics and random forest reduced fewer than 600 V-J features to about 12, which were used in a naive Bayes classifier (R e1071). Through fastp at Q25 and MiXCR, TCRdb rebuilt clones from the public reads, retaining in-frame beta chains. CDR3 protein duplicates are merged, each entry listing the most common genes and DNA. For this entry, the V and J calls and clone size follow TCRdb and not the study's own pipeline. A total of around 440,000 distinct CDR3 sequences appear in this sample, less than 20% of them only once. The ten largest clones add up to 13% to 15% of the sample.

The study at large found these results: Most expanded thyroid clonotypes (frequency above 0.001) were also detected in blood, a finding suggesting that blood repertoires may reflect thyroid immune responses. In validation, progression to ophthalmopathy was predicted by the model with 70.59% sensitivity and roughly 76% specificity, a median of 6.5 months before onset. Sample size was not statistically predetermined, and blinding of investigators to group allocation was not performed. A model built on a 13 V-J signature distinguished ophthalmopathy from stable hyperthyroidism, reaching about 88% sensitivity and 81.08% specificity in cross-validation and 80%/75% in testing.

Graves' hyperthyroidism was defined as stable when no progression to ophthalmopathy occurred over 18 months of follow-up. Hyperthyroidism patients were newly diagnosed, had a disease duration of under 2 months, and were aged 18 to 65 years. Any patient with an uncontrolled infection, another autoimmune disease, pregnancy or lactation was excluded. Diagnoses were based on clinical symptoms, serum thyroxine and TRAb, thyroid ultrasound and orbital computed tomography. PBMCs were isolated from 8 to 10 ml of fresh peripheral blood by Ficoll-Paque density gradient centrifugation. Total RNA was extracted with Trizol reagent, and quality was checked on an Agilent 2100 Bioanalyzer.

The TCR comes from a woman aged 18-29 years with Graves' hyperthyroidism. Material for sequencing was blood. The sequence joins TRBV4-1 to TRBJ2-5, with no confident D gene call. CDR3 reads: CASSQVIVETQYF. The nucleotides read TGCGCCAGCAGCCAAGTAATAGTTGAGACCCAGTACTTC.